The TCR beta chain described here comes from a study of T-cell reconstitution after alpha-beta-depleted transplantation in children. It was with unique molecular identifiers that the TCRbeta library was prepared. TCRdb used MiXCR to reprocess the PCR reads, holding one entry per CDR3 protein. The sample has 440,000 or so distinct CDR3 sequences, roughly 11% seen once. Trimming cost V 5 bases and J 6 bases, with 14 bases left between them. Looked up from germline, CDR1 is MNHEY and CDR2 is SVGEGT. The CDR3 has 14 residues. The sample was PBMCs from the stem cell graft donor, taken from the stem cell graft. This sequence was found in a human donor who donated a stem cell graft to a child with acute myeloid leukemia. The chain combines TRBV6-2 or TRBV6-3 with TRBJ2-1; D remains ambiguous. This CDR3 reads CASSPQMKLNEQFF. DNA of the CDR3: TGTGCCAGCAGTCCGCAGATGAAGCTCAATGAGCAGTTCTTC.